This T cell receptor (beta chain) was sequenced in a study of blood T cell repertoires in COVID-19. About the research overall: Researchers got acute and convalescent COVID-19 samples from the United States, Italy and Spain. Sample material is recorded as cDNA or gDNA derived from T cells, B-cell-depleted T cells, or PBMCs.

Original analysis: Scientists estimated how many nucleated cells there were by amplifying reference gene primers. Only in-frame clones appear in the TCRdb table, and some are missing; sequencing was by immunoSEQ multiplex PCR. Clone size and the V and J calls come from that table; the DNA yielded D and trimming. This table has about 89,000 clones, 55% to 75% appearing once. The TCR sequence derives from a woman older than 75 with acute or convalescent COVID-19. Sequences were obtained from peripheral blood.

CDR3 sequence: CASSEVRSTNTGELFF. For the CDR3, the DNA is TGTGCCAGCAGTGAAGTACGATCTACGAACACCGGGGAGCTGTTTTTT. The chain combines TRBV2 with TRBJ2-2; D call uncertain. Trimming left V 1 base short and J 0 bases short, with 9 bases between. The germline CDR1 and CDR2 sequences are SNHLY and FYNNEI. This CDR3 has 16 residues.